These T cell receptor beta chains were read from a single sample in a study of beta chain features in type 1 diabetes. Sequencing was performed with immunoSEQ multiplex PCR; in TCRdb, only in-frame clones are kept and a portion is missing. This sample has some 140,000 clones, with around a tenth found just once. The sequenced sample was central memory CD4+ T cells from blood. These receptors were collected from a man between 18 and 35 years old in good health. Both conserved end residues are part of each CDR3. The order of the fields is J gene, D gene, clone size, V gene, CDR3 DNA, CDR3 protein. The D gene is left open where the match is weak. Not every row has a clone size; where given, it reads once, few, many or a size class.

>TRBJ2-3|TRBD1|many|TRBV29-1
TGCAGCGTTGAGGGACAGGGAACAGATACGCAGTATTTT
CSVEGQGTDTQYF
>TRBJ1-1|TRBD1|many|TRBV30
TGTGCCTGCTACAGGGGCATGAACACTGAAGCTTTCTTT
CACYRGMNTEAFF
>TRBJ1-4|.|few|TRBV5-4
TGTGCCAGCAGCCCCGGGGTGGCAGAAAAACTGTTTTTT
CASSPGVAEKLFF
>TRBJ1-6|.|.|TRBV30
TGTGCCTGGAGTCAGGTGAACTATAATTCACCCCTCCACTTT
CAWSQVNYNSPLHF
>TRBJ2-6|TRBD2|.|TRBV15
TGTGCCACCACGCCGGGACTAGCGGCTTCTGGGGCCAACGTCCTGACTTTC
CATTPGLAASGANVLTF
>TRBJ2-1|TRBD2|few|TRBV10-3
TGTGCCAGCAGTTACTCGAACAGCGGGGGATACAATGAGCAGTTCTTC
CASSYSNSGGYNEQFF
>TRBJ1-2|TRBD1|few|TRBV4-3
TGCGCCAGCAGCCAAGGGACAGGGGAATATAACTATGGCTACACCTTC
CASSQGTGEYNYGYTF
>TRBJ2-5|TRBD1|.|TRBV30
TGTGCCTGGGGACAGGGAGAGACCCAGTACTTC
CAWGQGETQYF
>TRBJ2-2|.|.|TRBV6-6
TGTGCCACCTACACGCGGACACCAGTAATCGGGGAGCTGTTTTTT
CATYTRTPVIGELFF
>TRBJ1-1|TRBD1|.|TRBV29-1
TGCAGCGGACGGACAGGAGCGAACACTGAAGCTTTCTTT
CSGRTGANTEAFF
>TRBJ2-7|.|.|TRBV7-2
TGTGCCAGCAGCCGTGACGGGTCCTACGAGCAGTACTTC
CASSRDGSYEQYF
>TRBJ2-3|TRBD2|few|TRBV6-6
TGTGCCAGCAGTACCGGGACTAGTCTTGTTGGAGATACGCAGTATTTT
CASSTGTSLVGDTQYF
>TRBJ2-7|.|.|TRBV18
TGTGCCAGCTCACCACCCGGAGATCGTAACTACGAGCAGTACTTC
CASSPPGDRNYEQYF
>TRBJ1-2|.|few|TRBV6-1
TGTGCCAGCAGCACACACATCCCGAACCTCTATGGCTACACCTTC
CASSTHIPNLYGYTF
>TRBJ2-3|TRBD2|.|TRBV7-2
TGTGCCAGCAGCTCAAGCGGGGGGACAGATACGCAGTATTTT
CASSSSGGTDTQYF
>TRBJ2-2|TRBD2|.|TRBV27
TGTGCCAGCAGTTTCCTTGGGCTAGCGGGGGGGAACACCGGGGAGCTGTTTTTT
CASSFLGLAGGNTGELFF
>TRBJ1-5|.|few|TRBV10-3
TGTGCCATCAGTTGGGACATAAATCAGCCCCAGCATTTT
CAISWDINQPQHF
>TRBJ1-5|TRBD1|.|TRBV7-2
TGTGCCAGCAGCTCGTCGGGACAGGGACTCAATCAGCCCCAGCATTTT
CASSSSGQGLNQPQHF
>TRBJ2-5|TRBD1|many|TRBV30
TGTGCCTGGAGCGGCCCGGACAGGGGGACCCAGTACTTC
CAWSGPDRGTQYF
>TRBJ2-1|.|few|TRBV7-2
TGTGCCAGCAGCTTAATGGGCTCTAATGAGCAGTTCTTC
CASSLMGSNEQFF
>TRBJ2-1|.|many|TRBV6-5
TGTGCCAGCAGTTACCTCAATGAGCAGTTCTTC
CASSYLNEQFF
>TRBJ2-7|TRBD1|.|TRBV7-2
TGTGCCAGCAGCACCGGGACAGCGTACGAGCAGTACTTC
CASSTGTAYEQYF
>TRBJ2-2|.|few|TRBV4-1
TGCGCCAGCAGCCAAGCAAATTTGGTCGCAGCCGGGGAGCTGTTTTTT
CASSQANLVAAGELFF
>TRBJ2-1|.|.|TRBV19
TGTGCCAGTAGGGTACTCGGGGCCAGGGGCTTGGATGAGCAGTTCTTC
CASRVLGARGLDEQFF
>TRBJ2-1|TRBD2|few|TRBV5-1
TGCGCCAGCAGCTCCCAAAGCAAGGAGGTAGCGGGTGAGCAGTTCTTC
CASSSQSKEVAGEQFF
>TRBJ1-2|.|.|TRBV4-2
TGTGCCAGCAGCCGGAGCCAGGGCCTCGCCTATGGCTACACCTTC
CASSRSQGLAYGYTF
>TRBJ1-5|.|.|TRBV30
TGTGCCTGGAGCCCAGGGGTGAGTCAGCCCCAGCATTTT
CAWSPGVSQPQHF
>TRBJ2-3|TRBD2|few|TRBV7-2
TGTGCCAGCAGCATTACTACTAGCGGGGGGCAAGATACGCAGTATTTT
CASSITTSGGQDTQYF
>TRBJ1-3|.|few|TRBV7-9
TGTGCCGGCGGGGATTTATACACCATATATTTT
CAGGDLYTIYF
>TRBJ2-2|TRBD2|few|TRBV2
TGTGCCAGCAGGGCTAGCGGGGGATTCTCCGGGGAGCTGTTTTTT
CASRASGGFSGELFF
>TRBJ2-1|.|.|TRBV6-4
TGTGCTACCTGGGGCGACTACAATGAGCAGTTCTTC
CATWGDYNEQFF
>TRBJ1-2|TRBD1|.|TRBV4-1
TGCGCCAGCAGCCAGGGGACAGGGGGCATATGGAACTATGGCTACACCTTC
CASSQGTGGIWNYGYTF
>TRBJ2-7|.|.|TRBV7-2
TGTGCCAGCAGCTTACTGGGAGGGGGGAAAGGGGAGCAGTACTTC
CASSLLGGGKGEQYF
>TRBJ2-7|TRBD2|.|TRBV7-2
TGTGCCAGCAGCTTAGAGTCCGGGGCTAGCGGCGAGCAGTACTTC
CASSLESGASGEQYF
>TRBJ2-1|.|many|TRBV7-9
TGTGCCGCGGGGTACTACAATGAGCAGTTCTTC
CAAGYYNEQFF
>TRBJ2-7|TRBD1|.|TRBV6-5
TGTGCCAGCAGAGACAGGGCCTACGAGCAGTACTTC
CASRDRAYEQYF
>TRBJ1-2|.|.|TRBV5-1
TGCGCCAGCAGCTTGGGAGGTGGCTATGGCTACACCTTC
CASSLGGGYGYTF